Below, 10 T cell receptor beta chains from the same sample are listed, as sequenced in a study of T-cell reconstitution after alpha-beta-depleted transplantation in children (TCRdb year 2016). Libraries came from PCR. These reads were obtained on an Illumina HiSeq 2500. TCR library preparation used molecular barcoding, with unique molecular identifiers applied to normalize quantification of the TCRbeta repertoire. Using fastp trimming at Q25 and MiXCR clonotype assembly, TCRdb reanalyzed the public sequencing data and kept in-frame beta chains. Each CDR3 protein gets just one entry, which takes the most common genes and DNA from the rows behind it. For this sample there are 200,000 to 250,000 distinct CDR3 sequences; 7.5% to 10% appear just once. The ten largest clones capture around 5.1% of the sample. This material consisted of PBMCs from the stem cell graft donor, taken from the stem cell graft. These receptors all stem from a human donor who donated a stem cell graft to a child with SCID.

This clonotype was picked up many times. The rearrangement uses TRBV10-1 and TRBJ2-2; perhaps TRBD2 as D (5 bases). The CDR3 loop spans 14 amino acids. Looked up from germline, CDR1 is WNHNN and CDR2 is SYGVQD (reference sequence). V was pared by 4 bases and J by 5 bases, with 11 bases between. The CDR3 DNA follows: TGCGCCAGCAGTGGGGAGAGCCTGACCGGGGAGCTGTTTTTT. It encodes CASSGESLTGELFF.

This clonotype was picked up many times. This chain joins TRBV7-9 and TRBJ1-4; 7 nucleotides line up with TRBD1. There are 16 residues in the CDR3. With V trimmed by 3 bases and J by 0 bases, 4 bases remained unmatched. The germline CDR1 and CDR2 sequences are SEHNR and FQNEAQ (reference sequence). Here the CDR3 reads CASSFDRVATNEKLFF. CDR3 nucleotide sequence: TGTGCCAGCAGCTTTGACAGGGTTGCAACTAATGAAAAACTGTTTTTT.

The chain employs TRBV7-6 and TRBJ2-1; 13 bases match TRBD2. This CDR3 has 15 amino acids. The germline gives CDR1 SGHVS, CDR2 FNYEAQ. The trim removed 10 bases at V and 4 bases at J, leaving 7 bases unmatched. The CDR3 loop is CATRTSGGRYNEQFF. CDR3 nucleotides: TGTGCCACCAGGACTAGCGGGGGCCGATACAATGAGCAGTTCTTC.

This clonotype was observed at least ten times. In DNA form, the CDR3 reads TGTGCCAGTAGGACTGTGGGTGGCGGAAGCACTGAAGCTTTCTTT. It is translated as CASRTVGGGSTEAFF. This sequence joins TRBV19 and TRBJ1-1; D is uncertain. The V end was cut by 6 bases, the J end by 4 bases, with 18 bases between. Germline V gene data show CDR1 as LNHDA and CDR2 as SQIVND (reference sequence). This CDR3 region has 15 residues.

This clonotype appeared many times. V and J are TRBV27 and TRBJ1-5; 11 nucleotides line up with TRBD1. The junction had 10 bases not matched to a gene; V was cut back by 5 bases and J by 7 bases. The CDR3 is 16 residues long. Germline CDR1 MNHEY, CDR2 SMNVEV (reference sequence). For the CDR3, the DNA is TGTGCCAGCAGTCCCTCCGGGACAGGGGGAGGACAGCCCCAGCATTTT. Translation: CASSPSGTGGGQPQHF.

This sequence joins TRBV4-3 and TRBJ2-3; D unresolved. The length of the CDR3 is 13 residues. Germline assignment: CDR1 LGHNA and CDR2 YSLEER. Trimming took off 0 bases at V and 8 bases at J, with 9 bases between the two ends. For the CDR3, the DNA is TGCGCCAGCAGCCAAGATCGAGTGGGTACGCAGTATTTT. It is translated as CASSQDRVGTQYF.

This clonotype came up many times. The genes are TRBV11-2 and TRBJ1-2, with D maybe TRBD1 (6 bases). The CDR3 totals 13 residues. Trimming shortened V by 7 bases and J by 2 bases, and 11 bases separated the two germline ends. The V gene's germline CDR1 is SGHAT and CDR2 FQNNGV. CDR3 amino acids: CASNKGGNYGYTF. CDR3 nucleotides: TGTGCCAGCAACAAGGGGGGGAACTATGGCTACACCTTC.

This clonotype was observed many times. The chain has TRBV24-1 and TRBJ2-1, with D unclear. The germline V and J ends were trimmed by 4 bases and 0 bases, with 9 bases remaining between them. The CDR3 contains 15 residues. CDR1 and CDR2 from the germline V gene are KGHDR and SFDVKD. The CDR3, as DNA: TGTGCCACCAGTGACAGCCTGGGCTCCTACAATGAGCAGTTCTTC. Protein: CATSDSLGSYNEQFF.

This rearrangement joins TRBV5-1 to TRBJ2-2, with 10 positions matching TRBD2. V was pared by 5 bases and J by 6 bases, with 16 bases of the junction left unmatched. CDR1 and CDR2 (germline): SGHRS, YFSETQ. This CDR3 comprises 18 residues. As DNA, the CDR3 is TGCGCCAGCAGTTTTAGCGGGGGGACCTCGGTCTCCCCCGGGGAGCTGTTTTTT. Amino acid sequence: CASSFSGGTSVSPGELFF. Complete variable domain (other parts from reference TRBV5-1 and TRBJ2-2): KAGVTQTPRYLIKTRGQQVTLSCSPISGHRSVSWYQQTPGQGLQFLFEYFSETQRNKGNFPGRFSGRQFSNSRSEMNVSTLELGDSALYLCASSFSGGTSVSPGELFFGEGSRLTVL.

This clonotype was seen more than once but under ten times. V and J are TRBV19 and TRBJ2-1, with 9 bases lining up with TRBD1. V was pared by 4 bases and J by 5 bases, with 12 bases of the junction left unmatched. This CDR3 has 17 amino acids. CDR1 and CDR2 from the germline V gene are LNHDA and SQIVND (reference sequence). The CDR3 nucleotides read TGTGCCAGTAGTACCGGGACAGGGCGGGTGGGACACAATGAGCAGTTCTTC. Translated, it gives CASSTGTGRVGHNEQFF.